This T cell receptor beta chain originates from a study of shared clonotypes between healthy human individuals. TCRdb's table, derived via immunoSEQ multiplex PCR, lists solely in-frame clones and lacks some. The data contain more than 2 million clones, around 95% of them singletons. CDR3 length: 12 amino acids. Germline V gene lookup returns CDR1 KGHSH and CDR2 LQKENI. V lost 10 bases and J lost 6; bases outside the gene matches: 8. The specimen was naive CD4+ T cells sorted from blood. Subset meaning: CD45RA+ positively selected. This receptor was taken from a man younger than 35 in good health. The chain recombines TRBV18 with TRBJ2-7; 8 nucleotides align to TRBD1. CDR3 sequence (DNA): TGTGCCACCCGACAGGGGTCCGGCGAGCAGTACTTC. As protein: CATRQGSGEQYF. Based on the CDR3 plus reference TRBV18 and TRBJ2-7, the full variable domain is NAGVMQNPRHLVRRRGQEARLRCSPMKGHSHVYWYRQLPEEGLKFMVYLQKENIIDESGMPKERFSAEFPKEGPSILRIQQVVRGDSAAYFCATRQGSGEQYFGPGTRLTVT.